This paragraph covers one TCR beta chain sequence. A single count supports this clone. There is no known antigen for this receptor. Base quality data are lacking; no much larger clone is found one base away. Library preparation employed the immunoSEQ multiplex PCR assay. TCRdb obtained this table from immuneACCESS and retained in-frame rearrangements with V and J assigned. These tables miss some clones; where compared with another copy, unresolved V genes account for less than half of the shortfall, and the remainder is unexplained. Recorded for this sample are roughly 100,000 clones; 91% of them occurred a single time. The top ten hold around 3.1% of the sample. As encoded in the germline V gene (reference sequence), CDR1 is MNHEY while CDR2 is SMNVEV. V is pruned by 4 bases and J by 7 bases, leaving 8 bases of the junction without a gene match. The CDR3 spans 15 residues, from the cysteine through the phenylalanine. Solely the CDR3 DNA is kept, with 45 bases framed from the first base.

This sample is part of a study of T cell changes during pregnancy in multiple sclerosis (dated by TCRdb to the late 2010s). Regarding the complete study: The study examined how the T cell repertoire changed over the course of pregnancy in women with multiple sclerosis.

Recombination linked TRBV27 to TRBJ2-4; 9 nucleotides in the junction match TRBD1. The sequencing here drew on peripheral blood, taken in the second trimester of pregnancy. The clonotype originates from a female donor with multiple sclerosis, enrolled in a pregnancy study. The CDR3: CASSSTGQGINIQYF. The sequenced DNA is TGTGCCAGCAGTTCCACGGGACAGGGTATCAACATTCAGTACTTC.